This TCR beta chain was identified during a study of blood T cell repertoires in COVID-19. Participants came from roughly 24 US areas, aged about 18 to 95 years. This clone was seen a handful of times. Profiled with immunoSEQ multiplex PCR; TCRdb holds only in-frame clones, not every one. This sample carries 250,000 or so clones, 65% to 85% of them seen once, and the ten largest clones take more than 3%. This sequence was found in a man aged 50 to 59 who had recovered from COVID-19. Sequencing was performed on PBMCs or T cells enriched from blood (not recorded which).

The CDR3 reads CASSVVMATGYNEQFF. The CDR3 DNA is TGTGCCAGCAGCGTAGTAATGGCGACAGGGTACAATGAGCAGTTCTTC. The rearrangement uses TRBV9 and TRBJ2-1, with 7 bases fitting TRBD1. CDR1 SGDLS and CDR2 YYNGEE come from the germline V gene. CDR3 length: 16 amino acids. Trimming at V came to 0 bases and at J to 4 bases, leaving 7 bases not matched to a gene.